The 20 T cell receptor beta chains in this list originate from one sample, sequenced in a study of shared clonotypes between healthy human individuals. Generated by immunoSEQ multiplex PCR, the TCRdb table keeps only in-frame clones and is missing some. Found here are over 850,000 clones, approximately 80% of them singletons; the top ten hold roughly 0.65%. Sample: memory CD4+ T cells from PBMCs. The subset denotes: CD45RA-negative fraction. The receptor set was obtained from a young man in good health. Some clones in this sample may be carry-over from other donors' samples.

This clone was detected only once. This chain uses TRBV4-1 with TRBJ2-7; 7 bases match TRBD2. Unmatched junction bases numbered 19, after V lost 5 bases and J lost 0 bases. From germline, CDR1 is MGHRA and CDR2 YSYEKL. The CDR3 covers 19 residues. CDR3 in DNA: TGCGCCAGCAGCAACCAAGGAGTTAATTTTGGCGGGAGCTCCTACGAGCAGTACTTC. It encodes CASSNQGVNFGGSSYEQYF.

This clone was seen ten or more times. The chain recombines TRBV5-1 with TRBJ2-1; a possible D gene is TRBD2 (7 bases). From germline, CDR1 is SGHRS and CDR2 YFSETQ. V lost 6 bases and J lost 9, with 10 bases in between. The CDR3 loop spans 11 amino acids. In DNA, the CDR3 is TGCGCCAGCAAGGGGGAGGGTGAGCAGTTCTTC. As protein: CASKGEGEQFF. Using reference TRBV5-1 and TRBJ2-1 for the parts outside the CDR3, the full variable domain is KAGVTQTPRYLIKTRGQQVTLSCSPISGHRSVSWYQQTPGQGLQFLFEYFSETQRNKGNFPGRFSGRQFSNSRSEMNVSTLELGDSALYLCASKGEGEQFFGPGTRLTVL.

This clone was counted only a few times. The chain combines TRBV6-1 with TRBJ1-2; D is possibly TRBD1 (6 bases). Trimming left V 4 bases short and J 3 bases short, with 12 bases between. Germline values: CDR1 MNHNS, CDR2 SASEGT. CDR3 length equals 14 residues. The CDR3 sequence is CASSAWGLYYGYTF. DNA of the CDR3: TGTGCCAGCAGTGCCTGGGGGCTGTACTATGGCTACACCTTC.

In DNA form, the CDR3 reads TGTGCCAGCAGTCGAAGCGGGTCTTCCTACAATGAGCAGTTCTTC. Its protein is CASSRSGSSYNEQFF. The chain joins TRBV25-1 to TRBJ2-1; weak D call: TRBD2 (6 bases). Germline values: CDR1 MGHDK, CDR2 SYGVNS. Trimming shortened V by 5 bases and J by 1 base, and 12 bases separated the two germline ends. This CDR3 is 15 amino acids long.

The J gene is TRBJ2-7, the V gene TRBV7-9; no clear D gene. CDR1 and CDR2 (germline): SEHNR, FQNEAQ (reference sequence). The CDR3 spans 11 residues. The V end lost 2 bases, the J end lost 7 bases, and 6 bases lay between the germline ends. The CDR3 region is CASSLWAEQYF. The CDR3 bases are TGTGCCAGCAGCTTATGGGCAGAGCAGTACTTC.

This chain links TRBV2 with TRBJ2-7; D is perhaps TRBD2 (5 bases). The CDR3 is 13 residues long. Deletions cut 10 bases from V and 2 bases from J, with 15 bases between. Germline V lookup: CDR1 SNHLY, CDR2 FYNNEI. The CDR3 bases are TGTGCCACGACTCCGGAACTAGCCTACGAGCAGTACTTC. Translation gives CATTPELAYEQYF. The full variable domain, in which reference TRBV2 and TRBJ2-7 provide the parts outside the CDR3, is EPEVTQTPSHQVTQMGQEVILRCVPISNHLYFYWYRQILGQKVEFLVSFYNNEISEKSEIFDDQFSVERPDGSNFTLKIRSTKLEDSAMYFCATTPELAYEQYFGPGTRLTVT.

The rearrangement joins TRBV5-4 to TRBJ2-3; TRBD1 matches at 7 bases. Germline V gives CDR1 SGHNT, CDR2 YYREEE (reference sequence). The CDR3 runs to 18 residues. After removal of 0 bases from V and 2 bases from J, the junction contained 12 bases not matched to a gene. The DNA of the CDR3 is TGTGCCAGCAGCTTGGACCGGACAGGTTGGCTTAACACAGATACGCAGTATTTT. Amino acids: CASSLDRTGWLNTDTQYF. Based on the CDR3 plus reference TRBV5-4 and TRBJ2-3, the full variable domain is ETGVTQSPTHLIKTRGQQVTLRCSSQSGHNTVSWYQQALGQGPQFIFQYYREEENGRGNFPPRFSGLQFPNYSSELNVNALELDDSALYLCASSLDRTGWLNTDTQYFGPGTRLTVL.

This chain joins TRBV5-1 and TRBJ2-7; 11 bases fit TRBD2. V shed 0 bases, J shed 6 bases, and the junction held 5 bases outside the gene matches. The length of the CDR3 is 15 residues. CDR1 and CDR2 from the germline V gene are SGHRS and YFSETQ. The CDR3 DNA sequence: TGCGCCAGCAGCTTGGTGCTAGCGGGAGGAAGCGAGCAGTACTTC. It is translated as CASSLVLAGGSEQYF.

The chain has TRBV9 and TRBJ1-1; D uncertain. In germline, CDR1 is SGDLS, CDR2 YYNGEE. The CDR3 contains 14 residues. Trimming took off 0 bases at V and 1 base at J, with 7 bases between the two ends. The CDR3 DNA follows: TGTGCCAGCAGCGTAGTTCCGACGAACACTGAAGCTTTCTTT. Translation: CASSVVPTNTEAFF.

This chain links TRBV15 with TRBJ2-5; no clear D gene. The V gene lost 1 base and the J gene lost 1 base, with 10 bases spanning the gap. Germline V gives CDR1 LNHNV, CDR2 YYDKDF (reference sequence). The CDR3 sequence is 15 residues long. The CDR3 loop is CATSRGFGGQETQYF. CDR3 DNA: TGTGCCACCAGCAGAGGGTTCGGCGGCCAAGAGACCCAGTACTTC.

In its sample, this clone was seen once. J is TRBJ1-5 and V is TRBV28; D remains unclear. V lost 8 bases and J 1 base, leaving 18 bases between the germline ends. The germline CDR1 and CDR2 sequences are MDHEN and SYDVKM. This CDR3 contains 16 residues. This CDR3 is CASLVSEGRSNQPQHF. In DNA form, the CDR3 reads TGTGCCAGCTTGGTATCAGAGGGTCGAAGCAATCAGCCCCAGCATTTT.

As for this clone: Other nucleotide sequences in the sample specify the same CDR3. The chain links TRBV5-1 to TRBJ2-3; D uncertain. Germline CDR1 and CDR2: SGHRS and YFSETQ. The germline V and J ends were trimmed by 0 bases and 3 bases, with 5 bases remaining between them. The CDR3 runs to 13 residues. The CDR3 protein is CASSLDGTDTQYF. As DNA, the CDR3 is TGCGCCAGCAGCTTGGACGGTACAGATACGCAGTATTTT.

The V gene is TRBV29-1, the J gene TRBJ1-3; D uncertain. The CDR3 is made up of 12 amino acids. Looked up from germline, CDR1 is SQVTM and CDR2 is ANQGSEA. V lost 3 bases and J lost 0, with 3 bases in between. CDR3 bases: TGCAGCGTTGACCACTCTGGAAACACCATATATTTT. Its translation is CSVDHSGNTIYF.

A single count supports this clone. This chain links TRBV6-5 with TRBJ1-1; D call uncertain. The germline CDR1 and CDR2 sequences are MNHEY and SVGAGI. The V and J ends lost 9 bases and 1 base respectively, with 12 bases between them. The CDR3 has 13 amino acids. The CDR3 DNA sequence: TGTGCCAGTATGGCAACAGAGAACACTGAAGCTTTCTTT. The encoded protein is CASMATENTEAFF.

In DNA, the CDR3 is TGCGCCAGCAAAAGGGACACCTCCCAGGAGCAGTACTTC. Its translation is CASKRDTSQEQYF. This chain connects TRBV5-1 to TRBJ2-7; D might be TRBD1 (6 bases). The CDR3 is made up of 13 amino acids. The germline V gene has CDR1 SGHRS and CDR2 YFSETQ. Trimming took 6 bases from V and 7 from J, leaving 17 bases between them.

This clone has at least ten counts. The gene calls are TRBV28 and TRBJ2-2, with D perhaps TRBD2 (5 bases). With 3 bases removed from V and 3 bases from J, the gap between germline ends came to 11 bases. This CDR3 has 15 amino acids. From germline, CDR1 is MDHEN and CDR2 SYDVKM. CDR3 loop: CASSFDGGDTGELFF. CDR3 in DNA: TGTGCCAGCAGTTTTGACGGAGGAGACACCGGGGAGCTGTTTTTT.

The CDR3 region is CSAGTSGVLYNEQFF. DNA for the CDR3: TGCAGCGCCGGGACTAGCGGGGTCCTGTACAATGAGCAGTTCTTC. This rearrangement joins TRBV29-1 to TRBJ2-1, with 13 bases fitting TRBD2. The CDR3 loop spans 15 amino acids. Germline loops: CDR1 SQVTM, CDR2 ANQGSEA. With 7 bases clipped from V and 4 bases from J, the junction kept 7 bases outside the gene matches.

V is TRBV7-6 and J is TRBJ2-5, with TRBD1 matching 8 bases. The length of the CDR3 is 15 residues. The J segment lost 1 base and the V segment lost 4 bases, leaving 5 bases of the junction unmatched. Germline V CDR1 and CDR2: SGHVS, FNYEAQ. CDR3 sequence: CASSSWDRPQETQYF. CDR3 sequence (DNA): TGTGCCAGCAGCTCTTGGGACAGGCCCCAAGAGACCCAGTACTTC.

The chain couples TRBV2 to TRBJ2-1, with D perhaps given as TRBD1 or TRBD2 (6 bases each). The CDR3 contains 13 residues. Trimming took off 6 bases at V and 8 bases at J, with 14 bases between the two ends. Germline CDR1 SNHLY, CDR2 FYNNEI. CDR3 sequence reads: CASRRGEVDEQFF. As DNA, the CDR3 is TGTGCCAGCAGGAGGGGGGAGGTCGATGAGCAGTTCTTC.

This chain uses TRBV4-1 with TRBJ2-1, with unresolved D. V gave up 8 bases and J gave up 8 bases, with 19 bases separating them. CDR1 and CDR2 (germline): MGHRA, YSYEKL. This CDR3 is built from 14 residues. CDR3 sequence reads: CASHRTVFSDEQFF. CDR3 DNA sequence: TGCGCCAGCCATAGGACGGTTTTTTCTGATGAGCAGTTCTTC.